A single sample gave rise to the 14 T cell receptor beta chains below, sequenced in a study of T cell clones after liver transplantation. Assay: immunoSEQ multiplex PCR; the TCRdb copy retains only in-frame clones and omits some. The table lists approximately 71,000 clones, more than 85% of them singletons. The sequences come from CD4+ T cells from blood, collected nearly 26 months after liver transplant. Receptors originate from a human patient who received a liver transplant. T cells may partly derive from the graft donor.

The V call is TRBV7-3, the J call TRBJ2-4; weak D call: TRBD2 (5 bases). Germline lookup yields CDR1 SGHTA and CDR2 FQGTGA. V lost 5 bases and J lost 2, with 13 bases in between. This CDR3 is 15 amino acids long. The CDR3 DNA reads as TGTGCCAGCAGCCCAGATGGAGGTTCCAAAAACATTCAGTACTTC. Translation gives CASSPDGGSKNIQYF.

This chain joins TRBV18 and TRBJ2-7; 9 bases fit TRBD1. With V trimmed by 3 bases and J by 3 bases, 0 bases remained unmatched. This CDR3 spans 13 amino acids. CDR1 is KGHSH and CDR2 is LQKENI in the germline V gene. DNA for the CDR3: TGTGCCAGCTCACCGACAGGGGGCTACGAGCAGTACTTC. It is translated as CASSPTGGYEQYF.

The chain uses TRBV9 and TRBJ1-1; no reliable D call. The CDR3 sequence is 14 residues long. V gave up 3 bases and J gave up 2 bases, with 11 bases separating them. Germline V gene data show CDR1 as SGDLS and CDR2 as YYNGEE. CDR3 region: CASSGGLPNTEAFF. The CDR3 DNA reads as TGTGCCAGCAGCGGGGGTTTACCCAACACTGAAGCTTTCTTT.

V and J are TRBV28 and TRBJ2-6; D is undetermined. From germline, CDR1 is MDHEN and CDR2 SYDVKM. Trimming took off 3 bases at V and 1 base at J, with 4 bases between the two ends. The CDR3 covers 14 residues. The DNA for the CDR3 is TGTGCCAGCAGTTTCGGTTCTGGGGCCAACGTCCTGACTTTC. Translated: CASSFGSGANVLTF. Using reference TRBV28 and TRBJ2-6 for the parts outside the CDR3, the full variable domain is DVKVTQSSRYLVKRTGEKVFLECVQDMDHENMFWYRQDPGLGLRLIYFSYDVKMKEKGDIPEGYSVSREKKERFSLILESASTNQTSMYLCASSFGSGANVLTFGAGSRLTVL.

This clone was found once. CDR3: CASSLAGASLFGYEQYF. The CDR3 bases are TGTGCCAGTAGTCTCGCAGGGGCAAGTCTATTTGGGTACGAGCAGTACTTC. The V call is TRBV19, the J call TRBJ2-7; possibly TRBD1 for D (6 bases). Germline V CDR1 and CDR2: LNHDA, SQIVND (reference sequence). V dropped 5 bases and J dropped 4 bases, with 24 bases sitting between them. The CDR3 is 17 residues long. Complete variable domain (other parts from reference TRBV19 and TRBJ2-7): DGGITQSPKYLFRKEGQNVTLSCEQNLNHDAMYWYRQDPGQGLRLIYYSQIVNDFQKGDIAEGYSVSREKKESFPLTVTSAQKNPTAFYLCASSLAGASLFGYEQYFGPGTRLTVT.

The chain recombines TRBV19 with TRBJ1-5, with D possibly matching TRBD1 (5 bases). CDR3 size: 18 residues. Between the trimmed V and J ends, which lost 5 bases and 6 bases, there was a span of 26 bases. Germline V lookup: CDR1 LNHDA, CDR2 SQIVND (reference sequence). In DNA, the CDR3 is TGTGCCAGTAGTGCAGAGCCCGGACTTGGGGACGGGGGTCAGCCCCAGCATTTT. Translation: CASSAEPGLGDGGQPQHF. Looking up the rest from reference TRBV19 and TRBJ1-5 gives the full variable domain: DGGITQSPKYLFRKEGQNVTLSCEQNLNHDAMYWYRQDPGQGLRLIYYSQIVNDFQKGDIAEGYSVSREKKESFPLTVTSAQKNPTAFYLCASSAEPGLGDGGQPQHFGDGTRLSIL.

The chain uses TRBV6-1 and TRBJ2-1; 10 bases align to TRBD1. Trimming removed 6 bases from V and 4 bases from J; junction bases left unmatched: 6. Germline CDR1 and CDR2: MNHNS and SASEGT. The CDR3 contains 15 residues. The CDR3 DNA reads as TGTGCCAGCAGCTCGACAGGGGGCAGATACAATGAGCAGTTCTTC. Protein sequence: CASSSTGGRYNEQFF.

The V call is TRBV19, the J call TRBJ2-3; D ambiguous. In germline, CDR1 is LNHDA, CDR2 SQIVND (reference sequence). V lost 1 base and J 5 bases, leaving 4 bases between the germline ends. The length of the CDR3 is 12 residues. The CDR3 here is CASSIGGDTQYF. As DNA, the CDR3 is TGTGCCAGTAGTATAGGTGGAGATACGCAGTATTTT.

V usage is TRBV6-1 and J usage is TRBJ2-7; D remains unclear. Germline V gene lookup returns CDR1 MNHNS and CDR2 SASEGT. The CDR3 spans 13 residues. The V and J ends lost 5 bases and 7 bases respectively, with 15 bases between them. The CDR3 reads CASSFLILGEQYF. As DNA, the CDR3 is TGTGCCAGCAGTTTCCTCATTCTGGGAGAGCAGTACTTC.

J is TRBJ2-2 and V is TRBV14; D might be TRBD1 or TRBD2, each matching 6 bases. V gave up 0 bases and J gave up 5 bases, with 19 bases separating them. The CDR3 loop spans 18 amino acids. Germline CDR1 SGHDN, CDR2 FVKESK. CDR3 loop: CASSQDGGTRSRTGELFF. CDR3 nucleotide sequence: TGTGCCAGCAGCCAAGATGGGGGGACACGGAGTCGAACCGGGGAGCTGTTTTTT.

There are a few counts of this clone. The chain couples TRBV19 to TRBJ1-3; D may be TRBD1 (5 bases). Looked up from germline, CDR1 is LNHDA and CDR2 is SQIVND (reference sequence). The CDR3 is 15 residues long. V was pared by 2 bases and J by 4 bases, with 12 bases between. CDR3 in amino acids: CASSIYGTPGNTIYF. In DNA, the CDR3 is TGTGCCAGTAGTATATATGGGACGCCGGGAAACACCATATATTTT.

The J gene is TRBJ1-4, the V gene TRBV4-3; 7 bases agree with TRBD1. This CDR3 is 14 amino acids long. Per germline, CDR1 LGHNA and CDR2 YSLEER. Unmatched junction bases numbered 4, after V lost 2 bases and J lost 7 bases. The CDR3 sequence is CASSQRGDSEKLFF. In nucleotides, the CDR3 is TGCGCCAGCAGCCAACGAGGGGACAGTGAAAAACTGTTTTTT.

The chain carries TRBV15 and TRBJ2-7; possible D gene TRBD1, 5 bases. Germline CDR1 reads LNHNV; CDR2 reads YYDKDF (reference sequence). Trimming took off 0 bases at V and 4 bases at J, with 10 bases between the two ends. This CDR3 is 14 amino acids long. The CDR3 nucleotides are TGTGCCACCAGCAGAGACAGGGTTACTTACGAGCAGTACTTC. It encodes CATSRDRVTYEQYF.

V and J are TRBV28 and TRBJ1-5; D remains unclear. The CDR3 covers 13 residues. The V end lost 6 bases, the J end lost 2 bases, and 8 bases lay between the germline ends. Per the germline V gene, CDR1 is MDHEN and CDR2 is SYDVKM. The CDR3 DNA follows: TGTGCCAGCAGCCGACTCGGCAATCAGCCCCAGCATTTT. Translation: CASSRLGNQPQHF.